A single sample gave rise to the 16 T cell receptor beta chains below, sequenced in a study of the immune and genomic landscape of osteosarcoma. The post-treatment osteosarcoma tumors were primary, local recurrence or metastasis specimens from poor-prognosis patients. The repertoire was sequenced with immunoSEQ multiplex PCR; TCRdb's copy has only in-frame clones and lacks some. In the table there are some 2,500 clones, roughly three quarters of which are singletons. Sequenced input: osteosarcoma tumor tissue from the lung. The source of these receptors is a human donor with osteosarcoma.

CDR3 in DNA: TGTGCCAGCAGTTGGGACTTTAATTCACCCCTCCACTTT. As protein: CASSWDFNSPLHF. The chain recombines TRBV6-5 with TRBJ1-6, with D maybe TRBD1 (5 bases). V was shortened by 4 bases and J by 6 bases, with 7 bases between the two germline ends. Per germline, CDR1 MNHEY and CDR2 SVGAGI. The CDR3 spans 13 residues.

The genes are TRBV27 and TRBJ2-3, with 10 bases aligning to TRBD2. Germline CDR1 is MNHEY and CDR2 is SMNVEV (reference sequence). J was trimmed by 2 bases and V by 6 bases; bases with no gene match: 2. The CDR3 is 14 amino acids. The CDR3 sequence is CASRLAGITDTQYF. CDR3 coding DNA: TGTGCCAGCAGACTAGCGGGAATCACAGATACGCAGTATTTT.

The gene calls are TRBV10-3 and TRBJ1-6, with a tentative D call TRBD1 (6 bases). CDR3 length equals 13 residues. Germline V gives CDR1 ENHRY, CDR2 SYGVKD. The V gene lost 7 bases and the J gene lost 5 bases, with 9 bases spanning the gap. The CDR3 nucleotides read TGTGCCATCAACAGGGAAAATAATTCACCCCTCCACTTT. It specifies CAINRENNSPLHF.

The rearrangement joins TRBV5-6 to TRBJ2-7; the D is unclear. Trimming left V 5 bases short and J 0 bases short, with 9 bases between. The CDR3 covers 13 residues. Germline CDR1 SGHDT, CDR2 YYEEEE. The CDR3 nucleotides are TGTGCCAGCAGGGCACGGAGCTCCTACGAGCAGTACTTC. This codes for CASRARSSYEQYF.

The V and J genes are TRBV5-1 and TRBJ2-3; possible D gene TRBD1, 7 bases. The ends were cut back, 4 bases at V and 3 bases at J, with 21 bases in the middle. CDR1 SGHRS and CDR2 YFSETQ come from the germline V gene. The CDR3 sequence is 17 residues long. CDR3 nucleotides: TGCGCCAGCAGCCAGACCCCCGCGGGACAGACAACAGATACGCAGTATTTT. Translating it yields CASSQTPAGQTTDTQYF.

This clone was observed a handful of times. The chain employs TRBV7-9 and TRBJ1-5, with 7 bases that match TRBD1. This CDR3 region has 14 residues. Trimming at V came to 5 bases and at J to 6 bases, leaving 7 bases not matched to a gene. The germline gives CDR1 SEHNR, CDR2 FQNEAQ (reference sequence). The CDR3 nucleotides read TGTGCCAGCAGCAGCGGGACAGTAGGTCAGCCCCAGCATTTT. It translates to CASSSGTVGQPQHF. Drawing the rest from reference TRBV7-9 and TRBJ1-5, the complete variable domain is DTGVSQNPRHKITKRGQNVTFRCDPISEHNRLYWYRQTLGQGPEFLTYFQNEAQLEKSRLLSDRFSAERPKGSFSTLEIQRTEQGDSAMYLCASSSGTVGQPQHFGDGTRLSIL.

The V and J genes are TRBV18 and TRBJ2-3; 13 nucleotides line up with TRBD2. The V and J ends lost 3 bases and 4 bases, in that order; junction bases with no gene match: 4. CDR3 length: 16 residues. The V gene's germline CDR1 is KGHSH and CDR2 LQKENI. The CDR3 protein is CASSPRGTSGADTQYF. The CDR3 DNA reads TGTGCCAGCTCACCCCGCGGGACTAGCGGGGCAGATACGCAGTATTTT.

This clone was seen only a few times. The chain links TRBV5-6 to TRBJ2-1; D is perhaps TRBD2 (6 bases). The CDR3 spans 15 residues. V was trimmed by 5 bases and J by 6 bases, leaving 18 bases between them. Germline CDR1 is SGHDT and CDR2 is YYEEEE. CDR3 sequence reads: CASSNGLRAFNEQFF. The CDR3 region has the DNA TGTGCCAGCAGTAATGGACTAAGGGCTTTCAATGAGCAGTTCTTC.

The chain links TRBV27 to TRBJ2-1; 11 bases are shared with TRBD2. The CDR3 loop spans 17 amino acids. V was pared by 3 bases and J by 3 bases, with 7 bases of the junction left unmatched. Germline V gene sequence: CDR1 MNHEY, CDR2 SMNVEV (reference sequence). The CDR3 nucleotides read TGTGCCAGCAGTTTGCTCCGACTAGCGGGACTCTACAATGAGCAGTTCTTC. This codes for CASSLLRLAGLYNEQFF.

This clone is large (0.1 to 1%). The rearrangement joins TRBV5-6 to TRBJ2-3, with a possible D match to TRBD1 (6 bases). CDR3 length: 12 amino acids. Germline lookup yields CDR1 SGHDT and CDR2 YYEEEE. Trimming took 8 bases from V and 6 from J, leaving 13 bases between them. CDR3: CASLSRGDTQYF. In DNA, the CDR3 is TGTGCCAGTCTTTCCAGGGGCGATACGCAGTATTTT.

Comments on this clone: The junction shows a germline mismatch at one end, possibly a read error. V is TRBV30 and J is TRBJ2-1; 9 bases line up with TRBD2. The CDR3 is 15 residues long. The germline gives CDR1 GTSNPN, CDR2 SVGIG (reference sequence). The CDR3 protein is CARRGGGAFEYEQFF. The CDR3 nucleotides read TGTGCCCGGAGGGGCGGGGGGGCCTTTGAGTATGAGCAGTTCTTC. The whole variable domain, filled in from reference TRBV30 and TRBJ2-1, reads SQTIHQWPATLVQPVGSPLSLECTVEGTSNPNLYWYRQAAGRGLQLLFYSVGIGQISSEVPQNLSASRPQDRQFILSSKKLLLSDSGFYLCARRGGGAFEYEQFFGPGTRLTVL.

The rearrangement links TRBV5-6 to TRBJ2-1; D could derive from TRBD1 or TRBD2 (5 bases each). CDR1 is SGHDT and CDR2 is YYEEEE in the germline V gene. Trimming took off 2 bases at V and 0 bases at J, with 9 bases between the two ends. The CDR3 is 15 residues long. Here the CDR3 DNA reads TGTGCCAGCAGCTTTGGGACCCTCTCCTACAATGAGCAGTTCTTC. Translated, it gives CASSFGTLSYNEQFF.

V usage is TRBV6-5 and J usage is TRBJ1-1, with D possibly TRBD1 on 6 matching bases. The CDR3 is made up of 14 amino acids. V was clipped by 5 bases and J by 7 bases, with 17 bases between them. Germline loops: CDR1 MNHEY, CDR2 SVGAGI. The CDR3 region has the DNA TGTGCCAGCAGTAAAATCACAGGGCTAGGTGAAGCTTTCTTT. It specifies CASSKITGLGEAFF.

The chain has TRBV6-1 and TRBJ2-7; possibly TRBD1 for D (5 bases). CDR1 and CDR2 (germline): MNHNS, SASEGT. V was shortened by 6 bases and J by 4 bases, with 13 bases between the two germline ends. The CDR3 covers 13 residues. The CDR3 DNA reads TGTGCCAGCAGAACAGGTTGGGGTTACGAGCAGTACTTC. This encodes CASRTGWGYEQYF.

This chain joins TRBV5-1 and TRBJ2-3; perhaps D is TRBD1 or TRBD2 (5 bases each). Germline values: CDR1 SGHRS, CDR2 YFSETQ. The CDR3 extends over 12 amino acids. V lost 7 bases, J lost 4 bases, and 10 bases lay in between. The CDR3 loop is CASQGSADTQYF. CDR3 DNA: TGCGCCAGCCAGGGTAGCGCAGATACGCAGTATTTT.

The CDR3 spells CASSLDYNQPQHF. CDR3 sequence (DNA): TGTGCCAGCTCACTCGACTACAATCAGCCCCAGCATTTT. V usage is TRBV18 and J usage is TRBJ1-5; unclear D gene. Germline assignment: CDR1 KGHSH and CDR2 LQKENI. Deletions cut 4 bases from V and 3 bases from J, with 7 bases between. The CDR3 extends over 13 amino acids. The whole variable domain, filled in from reference TRBV18 and TRBJ1-5, reads NAGVMQNPRHLVRRRGQEARLRCSPMKGHSHVYWYRQLPEEGLKFMVYLQKENIIDESGMPKERFSAEFPKEGPSILRIQQVVRGDSAAYFCASSLDYNQPQHFGDGTRLSIL.